The 29 T cell receptor beta chains reported below all come from one sample, sequenced in a study of cytomegalovirus exposure and HLA in healthy donors. Primers for the PCR totalled 60 Vbeta and 13 Jbeta. Repertoires were generated with immunoSEQ multiplex PCR, while TCRdb's copy carries only in-frame clones and drops some. The data contain 130,000 or so clones, around 81% of them singletons. Specimen: PBMCs. Receptor source: a woman aged 40 to 49 in good health and CMV-seronegative.

This rearrangement joins TRBV4-1 to TRBJ1-2, with D possibly matching TRBD1 (5 bases). This CDR3 is 15 amino acids long. The germline V gene has CDR1 MGHRA and CDR2 YSYEKL. Trimming removed 3 bases from V and 7 bases from J, with 18 bases in between. This CDR3 reads CASSQGRAKGRGYTF. DNA for the CDR3: TGCGCCAGCAGCCAGGGGAGGGCTAAGGGGCGTGGCTACACCTTC.

This clone was observed once. The V and J genes are TRBV10-3 and TRBJ2-2; 7 nucleotides agree with TRBD1. V lost 6 bases, J lost 5 bases, and 18 bases stayed unmatched. CDR1 and CDR2 from the germline V gene are ENHRY and SYGVKD. The CDR3 runs to 18 residues. CDR3 in DNA: TGTGCCATCAGGGGATCAACAGGGGCGGAAGTTTATACCGGGGAGCTGTTTTTT. This translates into CAIRGSTGAEVYTGELFF.

The chain joins TRBV15 to TRBJ2-7, with a tentative D call TRBD1 (5 bases). This CDR3 is built from 15 residues. V was trimmed by 0 bases and J by 1 base, leaving 10 bases between them. Germline CDR1 is LNHNV and CDR2 is YYDKDF (reference sequence). Here the CDR3 reads CATSREARESYEQYF. The CDR3 DNA reads as TGTGCCACCAGCAGAGAAGCCAGGGAATCCTACGAGCAGTACTTC. Full variable domain (remainder filled in from reference TRBV15 and TRBJ2-7): DAMVIQNPRYQVTQFGKPVTLSCSQTLNHNVMYWYQQKSSQAPKLLFHYYDKDFNNEADTPDNFQSRRPNTSFCFLDIRSPGLGDTAMYLCATSREARESYEQYFGPGTRLTVT.

The V gene is TRBV30, the J gene TRBJ1-2; D gene ambiguous. CDR1 is GTSNPN and CDR2 is SVGIG in the germline V gene (reference sequence). V gave up 0 bases and J gave up 8 bases, with 13 bases separating them. The length of the CDR3 is 13 residues. CDR3 in DNA: TGTGCCTGGAGTGTAGGGAGTTTAAAGGGCTACACCTTC. Amino acid sequence: CAWSVGSLKGYTF.

A few counts support this clone. The rearrangement links TRBV6-1 to TRBJ2-7; D perhaps matches TRBD1 (5 bases). The V end was cut by 8 bases, the J end by 3 bases, with 14 bases between. The germline V gene has CDR1 MNHNS and CDR2 SASEGT. This CDR3 comprises 13 residues. The CDR3 reads CASSRVIGYEQYF. Written as DNA, the CDR3 is TGTGCCAGCTCCAGGGTAATCGGCTACGAGCAGTACTTC.

The V call is TRBV27, the J call TRBJ2-7; D might be TRBD1 (5 bases). Trimming removed 6 bases from V and 9 bases from J, with 18 bases in between. The germline V gene encodes CDR1 MNHEY and CDR2 SMNVEV (reference sequence). The CDR3 runs 13 residues. The CDR3 here is CASSLGVDSRQYF. The CDR3 nucleotides read TGTGCCAGCAGCCTAGGGGTCGACAGTAGGCAGTACTTC.

J is TRBJ2-1 and V is TRBV30; D is undetermined. CDR1 and CDR2 from the germline V gene are GTSNPN and SVGIG (reference sequence). The germline V and J ends were trimmed by 7 bases and 0 bases, with 10 bases remaining between them. The CDR3 sequence is 13 residues long. The CDR3 DNA sequence: TGTGCCTACGCACAGAGCTCCTACAATGAGCAGTTCTTC. Its protein is CAYAQSSYNEQFF.

V and J are TRBV2 and TRBJ2-1; perhaps TRBD2 as D (7 bases). The ends were cut back, 8 bases at V and 15 bases at J, with 17 bases in the middle. The CDR3 length is 11 residues. In germline, CDR1 is SNHLY, CDR2 FYNNEI. The CDR3 nucleotides read TGTGCCAGCCGACGAGGGGGAGGGGGGTTCTTC. This codes for CASRRGGGGFF.

This chain uses TRBV19 with TRBJ2-6; TRBD1 is a possible D gene (6 bases). The V and J ends lost 9 bases and 4 bases respectively, with 16 bases between them. The CDR3 runs 15 residues. From germline, CDR1 is LNHDA and CDR2 SQIVND (reference sequence). CDR3 residues: CASGPAGVGANVLTF. In DNA form, the CDR3 reads TGTGCCAGCGGGCCCGCAGGGGTAGGGGCCAACGTCCTGACTTTC. The whole variable domain, filled in from reference TRBV19 and TRBJ2-6, reads DGGITQSPKYLFRKEGQNVTLSCEQNLNHDAMYWYRQDPGQGLRLIYYSQIVNDFQKGDIAEGYSVSREKKESFPLTVTSAQKNPTAFYLCASGPAGVGANVLTFGAGSRLTVL.

CDR3 sequence: CASSEGQWPGNTIYF. In DNA form, the CDR3 reads TGTGCCAGCTCAGAAGGACAGTGGCCTGGAAACACCATATATTTT. The V gene is TRBV18, the J gene TRBJ1-3, with D possibly being TRBD1 (6 bases). Germline assignment: CDR1 KGHSH and CDR2 LQKENI. The CDR3 runs 15 residues. The V gene lost 5 bases and the J gene lost 2 bases, with 13 bases spanning the gap.

The V and J genes are TRBV6-6 and TRBJ2-7; perhaps TRBD1 as D (6 bases). This CDR3 region has 14 residues. CDR1 MNHNY and CDR2 SVGAGI come from the germline V gene (reference sequence). The V and J ends lost 6 bases and 0 bases respectively, with 12 bases between them. The DNA for the CDR3 is TGTGCCAGCAGGTCCGGACAGAGCTCCTACGAGCAGTACTTC. Translated, it gives CASRSGQSSYEQYF.

This chain uses TRBV4-1 with TRBJ2-7; 12 nucleotides line up with TRBD2. The CDR3 runs 15 residues. The junction had 5 bases not matched to a gene; V was cut back by 4 bases and J by 4 bases. In germline, CDR1 is MGHRA, CDR2 YSYEKL. The CDR3 sequence: CASSLGGTSGYEQYF. In DNA form, the CDR3 reads TGCGCCAGCAGCCTTGGCGGGACTAGCGGGTACGAGCAGTACTTC.

This clone occurred once. The chain recombines TRBV7-2 with TRBJ1-2; 9 positions agree with TRBD1. The V gene's germline CDR1 is SGHTA and CDR2 FQGNSA. The CDR3 contains 16 residues. V trimming: 1 base; J trimming: 4 bases; junction bases outside the gene matches: 7. CDR3 in DNA: TGTGCCAGCAGCTTAGGGGACAGGGACTGGGGCTATGGCTACACCTTC. Translated, it gives CASSLGDRDWGYGYTF.

Remarks on this clone: The missing conserved phenylalanine or tryptophan at the end of this CDR3 makes a read error likely. CDR3 protein: CASSSGYYEQYL. The CDR3 coding sequence is TGTGCCAGCAGCTCGGGATACTACGAGCAGTACCTC. The V gene is TRBV11-2, the J gene TRBJ2-7; TRBD2 might be the D (5 bases). The CDR3 length is 12 residues. V was clipped by 4 bases and J by 3 bases, with 7 bases between them. Germline CDR1 SGHAT, CDR2 FQNNGV.

This clone was detected only a few times. This chain uses TRBV2 with TRBJ1-4; the D is unclear. The CDR3 contains 15 residues. V gave up 6 bases and J gave up 7 bases, with 18 bases separating them. CDR1 and CDR2 (germline): SNHLY, FYNNEI. CDR3 coding DNA: TGTGCCAGCAGGGGCTTGGGCGTACTGGGTGAAAAACTGTTTTTT. Protein product: CASRGLGVLGEKLFF. Together with reference TRBV2 and TRBJ1-4, the CDR3 gives the full variable domain: EPEVTQTPSHQVTQMGQEVILRCVPISNHLYFYWYRQILGQKVEFLVSFYNNEISEKSEIFDDQFSVERPDGSNFTLKIRSTKLEDSAMYFCASRGLGVLGEKLFFGSGTQLSVL.

This clone was recorded only once. V usage is TRBV18 and J usage is TRBJ1-4; 9 bases match TRBD1. Germline V gives CDR1 KGHSH, CDR2 LQKENI. J gave up 7 bases and V 5 bases, and 5 bases lay outside the gene matches. This CDR3 region has 14 residues. The CDR3 DNA is TGTGCCAGCTCAACGGACAGGGGTCGTGAAAAACTGTTTTTT. Translating it yields CASSTDRGREKLFF.

This chain joins TRBV7-6 and TRBJ2-5, with D perhaps TRBD1 (5 bases). Germline V lookup: CDR1 SGHVS, CDR2 FNYEAQ. The CDR3 has 15 amino acids. V lost 0 bases and J lost 3, with 11 bases in between. CDR3 sequence (DNA): TGTGCCAGCAGCTTAGCGAGACAGATAGAAGAGACCCAGTACTTC. Its translation is CASSLARQIEETQYF.

A note on this clone: The junction does not match germline at one end; this may be a read error. The V gene is TRBV6-4, the J gene TRBJ2-1, with D possibly TRBD2 on 5 matching bases. The CDR3 consists of 13 residues. Germline CDR1 and CDR2: MRHNA and SNTAGT. In DNA, the CDR3 is TGTGCCGGCAGTCGGGAACCCTACAATGAGCAGTTCTTC. Translation gives CAGSREPYNEQFF.

This chain uses TRBV6-1 with TRBJ1-6; no definite D call. Germline V gives CDR1 MNHNS, CDR2 SASEGT. The CDR3 totals 16 residues. The ends were cut back, 3 bases at V and 7 bases at J, with 16 bases in the middle. The CDR3 DNA reads as TGTGCCAGCAGTGACTTGCGGGTAGGGTGGAATTCACCCCTCCACTTT. It specifies CASSDLRVGWNSPLHF.

CDR3 nucleotides: TGCGCCAGCAGCCAAGAAGGTGGGCAGAATGAAAAACTGTTTTTT. This sequence encodes CASSQEGGQNEKLFF. This chain connects TRBV4-1 to TRBJ1-4, with D unresolved. Germline CDR1 reads MGHRA; CDR2 reads YSYEKL. CDR3 length: 15 amino acids. V lost 0 bases and J 5 bases, leaving 10 bases between the germline ends.

V usage is TRBV7-9 and J usage is TRBJ1-1; D is unresolved. Germline lookup yields CDR1 SEHNR and CDR2 FQNEAQ (reference sequence). Trimming removed 1 base at V and 8 bases at J, with 5 bases between. The CDR3 runs 11 residues. The CDR3 DNA reads TGTGCCAGCAGCTTAGGGGAGGAAGCTTTCTTT. It specifies CASSLGEEAFF.

J is TRBJ2-5 and V is TRBV5-1; TRBD2 matches 7 bases. CDR1 is SGHRS and CDR2 is YFSETQ in the germline V gene. V was clipped by 4 bases and J by 4 bases; unmatched bases: 13. This CDR3 spans 16 amino acids. The CDR3, as DNA: TGCGCCAGCAGCCTTGTAGCGGGCCTATTAGGAGAGACCCAGTACTTC. Protein product: CASSLVAGLLGETQYF. Variable domain in full (rest from reference TRBV5-1 and TRBJ2-5): KAGVTQTPRYLIKTRGQQVTLSCSPISGHRSVSWYQQTPGQGLQFLFEYFSETQRNKGNFPGRFSGRQFSNSRSEMNVSTLELGDSALYLCASSLVAGLLGETQYFGPGTRLLVL.

The CDR3 loop is CASSGTGLSNQPQHF. The CDR3 nucleotides are TGTGCCAGTAGTGGGACAGGGCTGAGCAATCAGCCCCAGCATTTT. The chain is built from TRBV19 and TRBJ1-5, with TRBD1 matching over 9 bases. The CDR3 runs to 15 residues. CDR1 is LNHDA, CDR2 SQIVND, per germline (reference sequence). With 5 bases clipped from V and 1 base from J, the junction kept 3 bases outside the gene matches.

The CDR3 here is CASSTQGAGELFF. Here the CDR3 DNA reads TGTGCCAGCAGCACTCAGGGGGCCGGGGAGCTGTTTTTT. The chain couples TRBV7-2 to TRBJ2-2; 7 bases fit TRBD1. This CDR3 contains 13 residues. The germline CDR1 and CDR2 sequences are SGHTA and FQGNSA. With V trimmed by 5 bases and J by 6 bases, 3 bases remained unmatched.

The chain combines TRBV7-2 with TRBJ1-2, with 7 bases lining up with TRBD1. This CDR3 has 13 amino acids. V lost 5 bases, J lost 5 bases, and 5 bases stayed unmatched. Germline V gene data show CDR1 as SGHTA and CDR2 as FQGNSA. The CDR3 coding sequence is TGTGCCAGCAGCCCCCAGGGGGTATATGGCTACACCTTC. Translated: CASSPQGVYGYTF.

This clone appeared a single time. V usage is TRBV30 and J usage is TRBJ1-3; D is unclear. Germline V gene sequence: CDR1 GTSNPN, CDR2 SVGIG (reference sequence). V dropped 4 bases and J dropped 1 base, with 5 bases sitting between them. This CDR3 is 12 amino acids long. The CDR3 nucleotides read TGTGCCTGGACCCCATCTGGAAACACCATATATTTT. This sequence encodes CAWTPSGNTIYF. The whole variable domain, filled in from reference TRBV30 and TRBJ1-3, reads SQTIHQWPATLVQPVGSPLSLECTVEGTSNPNLYWYRQAAGRGLQLLFYSVGIGQISSEVPQNLSASRPQDRQFILSSKKLLLSDSGFYLCAWTPSGNTIYFGEGSWLTVV.

The rearrangement joins TRBV6-5 to TRBJ2-3; 7 bases are shared with TRBD1. The length of the CDR3 is 15 residues. Germline assignment: CDR1 MNHEY and CDR2 SVGAGI. Unmatched junction bases numbered 7, after V lost 6 bases and J lost 1 base. The CDR3 DNA reads as TGTGCCAGCAGCCGACAGGGAACGGGCACAGATACGCAGTATTTT. Residues: CASSRQGTGTDTQYF.

The V gene is TRBV19, the J gene TRBJ2-1; tentative D call: TRBD2 (6 bases). Trimming took off 10 bases at V and 3 bases at J, with 16 bases between the two ends. CDR1 LNHDA and CDR2 SQIVND come from the germline V gene (reference sequence). This CDR3 is 14 amino acids long. CDR3 nucleotide sequence: TGTGCCACCTCCGGGGCGGGAATCTACAATGAGCAGTTCTTC. The encoded protein is CATSGAGIYNEQFF.

As to this clone: The CDR3 does not close with the conserved phenylalanine or tryptophan, likely indicating a read error. V gene TRBV5-1 combines with J gene TRBJ2-7; 12 positions agree with TRBD1. CDR1 SGHRS and CDR2 YFSETQ come from the germline V gene. The CDR3 has 18 amino acids. V lost 7 bases, J lost 3 bases, and 17 bases stayed unmatched. CDR3 sequence: CASVPGQGAWRGNYEQYL. DNA for the CDR3: TGCGCCAGCGTTCCGGGACAGGGGGCTTGGCGGGGAAACTACGAGCAGTACCTC.